The rows below give T cell receptor beta chains drawn from one sample of a study of cytomegalovirus exposure and HLA in healthy donors. Repertoires were generated with immunoSEQ multiplex PCR, while TCRdb's copy carries only in-frame clones and drops some. This sample carries about 210,000 clones, with 0.75% to 1% going to the ten biggest clones. The specimen was PBMCs. The receptors derive from a young woman in good health and CMV-seropositive. Both conserved end residues are part of each CDR3. Each record gives: V gene, D gene, J gene, CDR3 protein, CDR3 DNA. The D gene is left open where the match is weak.

V: TRBV11-2; D: .; J: TRBJ1-1; CDR3: CASSLVQGPEAFF; DNA: TGTGCCAGCAGCTTAGTACAGGGCCCTGAAGCTTTCTTT
V: TRBV27; D: TRBD1; J: TRBJ1-5; CDR3: CASSQGQGNQPQHF; DNA: TGTGCCAGCAGTCAGGGACAGGGCAATCAGCCCCAGCATTTT
V: TRBV6-1; D: .; J: TRBJ2-7; CDR3: CASSKLQPGAYEQYF; DNA: TGTGCCAGCAGCAAGCTTCAGCCGGGGGCCTACGAGCAGTACTTC
V: TRBV28; D: TRBD1; J: TRBJ1-4; CDR3: CASSPTGAANEKLFF; DNA: TGTGCCAGCAGTCCTACAGGGGCGGCTAATGAAAAACTGTTTTTT
V: TRBV6-5; D: .; J: TRBJ2-3; CDR3: CASSYGGAESYTQYF; DNA: TGTGCCAGCAGTTACGGGGGCGCCGAATCCTATACGCAGTATTTT
V: TRBV28; D: TRBD2; J: TRBJ2-5; CDR3: CASATPGLAGGPAETQYF; DNA: TGTGCCAGCGCTACACCGGGACTAGCGGGAGGGCCCGCAGAGACCCAGTACTTC
V: TRBV19; D: .; J: TRBJ1-2; CDR3: CASTQYGGYGYTF; DNA: TGTGCCAGTACCCAATATGGAGGGTATGGCTACACCTTC
V: TRBV6-6; D: .; J: TRBJ2-7; CDR3: CASSRQQGSYEQYF; DNA: TGTGCCAGCAGTCGACAACAGGGCTCCTACGAGCAGTACTTC
V: TRBV13; D: .; J: TRBJ1-1; CDR3: CASRRTANTEAFF; DNA: TGTGCCAGCAGACGTACAGCAAACACTGAAGCTTTCTTT
V: TRBV5-8; D: .; J: TRBJ2-1; CDR3: CASSLDVVDSYNEQFF; DNA: TGTGCCAGCAGCTTGGACGTAGTTGACTCCTACAATGAGCAGTTCTTC
V: TRBV28; D: .; J: TRBJ2-5; CDR3: CASSLFRGTQYF; DNA: TGTGCCAGCAGTTTATTCCGGGGGACCCAGTACTTC
V: TRBV7-2; D: .; J: TRBJ2-3; CDR3: CASSEKSTPPTQYF; DNA: TGTGCCAGCAGCGAAAAATCTACCCCTCCTACGCAGTATTTT
V: TRBV5-1; D: .; J: TRBJ2-5; CDR3: CASSLNTGQQETQYF; DNA: TGCGCCAGCAGCCTTAATACAGGGCAACAAGAGACCCAGTACTTC
V: TRBV18; D: .; J: TRBJ1-1; CDR3: CASSPQDGGSTEAFF; DNA: TGTGCCAGCTCACCCCAAGATGGGGGGTCCACTGAAGCTTTCTTT
V: TRBV29-1; D: .; J: TRBJ2-5; CDR3: CSVASGVTEQYF; DNA: TGCAGCGTTGCCTCGGGAGTGACGGAGCAGTACTTC
V: TRBV19; D: TRBD2; J: TRBJ2-2; CDR3: CASTGLAGGPGTGELFF; DNA: TGTGCCAGTACGGGACTAGCGGGAGGGCCGGGGACCGGGGAGCTGTTTTTT
V: TRBV7-2; D: .; J: TRBJ2-7; CDR3: CASSSDVERGSYEQYF; DNA: TGTGCCAGCAGCTCCGATGTGGAGCGCGGCTCCTACGAGCAGTACTTC
V: TRBV29-1; D: TRBD1; J: TRBJ2-5; CDR3: CSAKGAQETQYF; DNA: TGCAGCGCCAAGGGGGCACAAGAGACCCAGTACTTC
V: TRBV18; D: TRBD1; J: TRBJ2-1; CDR3: CASSPGQGARNEQFF; DNA: TGTGCCAGCTCACCTGGACAGGGGGCGCGCAATGAGCAGTTCTTC
V: TRBV7-9; D: TRBD2; J: TRBJ2-3; CDR3: CASSATSGGLTDTQYF; DNA: TGTGCCAGCAGCGCGACTAGCGGGGGCCTCACAGATACGCAGTATTTT
V: TRBV7-6; D: TRBD2; J: TRBJ2-7; CDR3: CASSFGLAGEYEQYF; DNA: TGTGCCAGCAGCTTTGGACTAGCGGGAGAATACGAGCAGTACTTC
V: TRBV5-5; D: .; J: TRBJ1-2; CDR3: CASTPVPQGYGYTF; DNA: TGTGCCAGCACCCCTGTCCCACAGGGCTATGGCTACACCTTC
V: TRBV18; D: TRBD2; J: TRBJ2-3; CDR3: CASSPASGRDTQYF; DNA: TGTGCCAGCTCACCGGCTAGCGGGAGGGATACGCAGTATTTT
V: TRBV5-4; D: TRBD1; J: TRBJ2-5; CDR3: CASSGGQGNQETQYF; DNA: TGTGCCAGCAGCGGGGGACAGGGGAACCAAGAGACCCAGTACTTC
V: TRBV9; D: .; J: TRBJ2-1; CDR3: CASSTRQYNEQFF; DNA: TGTGCCAGCAGCACGCGACAGTACAATGAGCAGTTCTTC
V: TRBV11-2; D: TRBD2; J: TRBJ2-5; CDR3: CASSFLAGGSETQYF; DNA: TGTGCCAGCAGCTTTCTAGCGGGGGGCTCGGAGACCCAGTACTTC
V: TRBV11-2; D: .; J: TRBJ1-1; CDR3: CASSLDRGHTEAFF; DNA: TGTGCCAGCAGCTTGGACCGGGGTCACACTGAAGCTTTCTTT
V: TRBV7-2; D: .; J: TRBJ2-1; CDR3: CASSLTESYNEQFF; DNA: TGTGCCAGCAGCTTAACAGAATCCTACAATGAGCAGTTCTTC
V: TRBV10-3; D: TRBD1; J: TRBJ1-1; CDR3: CAISAGGPMNTEAFF; DNA: TGTGCCATCAGTGCAGGGGGCCCGATGAACACTGAAGCTTTCTTT
V: TRBV10-3; D: TRBD1; J: TRBJ2-7; CDR3: CAISESPGQVGYEQYF; DNA: TGTGCCATCAGTGAATCCCCGGGACAGGTTGGCTACGAGCAGTACTTC
V: TRBV11-2; D: .; J: TRBJ1-5; CDR3: CASSLGLTALGGNQPQHF; DNA: TGTGCCAGCAGCTTAGGTCTGACAGCTCTTGGGGGCAATCAGCCCCAGCATTTT
V: TRBV18; D: .; J: TRBJ1-3; CDR3: CASSVSAPGDRNTIYF; DNA: TGTGCCAGCTCGGTGTCTGCGCCGGGGGATCGAAACACCATATATTTT
V: TRBV7-2; D: .; J: TRBJ1-1; CDR3: CASSFQQGNTEAFF; DNA: TGTGCCAGCAGCTTTCAACAGGGGAACACTGAAGCTTTCTTT
V: TRBV4-2; D: TRBD2; J: TRBJ2-5; CDR3: CASSQDPSGGAQETQYF; DNA: TGTGCCAGCAGCCAAGATCCCAGCGGGGGGGCTCAGGAGACCCAGTACTTC
V: TRBV28; D: .; J: TRBJ1-2; CDR3: CASSLAAGGGGYTF; DNA: TGTGCCAGCTCCCTCGCTGCGGGGGGCGGTGGCTACACCTTC
V: TRBV29-1; D: .; J: TRBJ1-1; CDR3: CSVARLNTEAFF; DNA: TGCAGCGTTGCGCGCTTGAACACTGAAGCTTTCTTT
V: TRBV9; D: .; J: TRBJ2-1; CDR3: CASSVAGETYNEQFF; DNA: TGTGCCAGCAGCGTAGCGGGGGAGACCTACAATGAGCAGTTCTTC
V: TRBV7-2; D: TRBD1; J: TRBJ1-4; CDR3: CASSSRQGANEKLFF; DNA: TGTGCCAGCAGCTCTCGACAGGGGGCGAATGAAAAACTGTTTTTT